The next 6 T cell receptor beta chains were all read from a single sample in a study of T cell repertoires in cytomegalovirus infection. These receptors have no identified antigens. TCRdb passed the reads through MiXCR, listing each CDR3 protein once. The sample shows fewer than 1,000,000 distinct CDR3 sequences, around 32% of them seen only once. The sequenced sample was cultured CD8+ T cells from PBMCs, obtained from culture after CMV antigen stimulation. Every receptor here comes from a human donor in good health (CMV status not recorded). Some clones in this sample may be carry-over from other donors' samples.

The chain has TRBV9 and TRBJ2-3, with D perhaps being TRBD1 or TRBD2 (5 bases each). This CDR3 has 15 amino acids. Trimming took 0 bases from V and 3 from J, leaving 11 bases between them. Germline-derived CDR1 and CDR2 are SGDLS and YYNGEE. This chain's CDR3 is CASSVVGAPTDTQYF. The CDR3 coding sequence is TGTGCCAGCAGCGTAGTCGGGGCACCGACAGATACGCAGTATTTT.

In this sample, this clonotype turned up many times. The genes are TRBV7-2 and TRBJ2-5; no definite D call. Germline V gene data show CDR1 as SGHTA and CDR2 as FQGNSA. The CDR3 spans 13 residues. V gave up 2 bases and J gave up 3 bases, with 7 bases separating them. The DNA of the CDR3 is TGTGCCAGCAGCTTAAAACAGAAAGAGACCCAGTACTTC. This encodes CASSLKQKETQYF.

This clonotype was seen ten or more times. The rearrangement uses TRBV7-6 and TRBJ2-2; D not certain. Germline CDR1 SGHVS, CDR2 FNYEAQ. V gave up 5 bases and J gave up 5 bases, with 12 bases separating them. CDR3 length: 14 amino acids. Here the CDR3 DNA reads TGTGCCAGCAGCCAAGGCCCCGTAACCGGGGAGCTGTTTTTT. Residues: CASSQGPVTGELFF.

At least ten counts were recorded for this clonotype. The CDR3 DNA sequence: TGTGCCAGCAGCTTAGAACTAGCGGGGGTCTATGAGCAGTTCTTC. Translating it yields CASSLELAGVYEQFF. The chain joins TRBV7-8 to TRBJ2-1; 11 bases match TRBD2. The V gene end was trimmed by 1 base and the J gene end by 8 bases; junction bases not matched to a gene: 4. Germline CDR1 is SGHVS and CDR2 is FQNEAQ. The CDR3 is made up of 15 amino acids.

This clonotype came up a few times. The V and J genes are TRBV6-8 and TRBJ1-1, with 7 bases that match TRBD1. The CDR3 consists of 14 residues. Losses at the gene ends were 5 bases for V and 8 bases for J; bases not matched to a gene: 11. Germline CDR1 MNHGY, CDR2 SAAAGT. CDR3 region: CASSLIRGTTEAFF. DNA of the CDR3: TGTGCCAGCAGTCTGATCAGGGGGACCACGGAAGCTTTCTTT.

This clonotype has just a few counts. The chain combines TRBV4-1 with TRBJ2-1; D is ambiguous. The V end lost 2 bases, the J end lost 10 bases, and 6 bases lay between the germline ends. The CDR3 has 11 residues. Germline CDR1 reads MGHRA; CDR2 reads YSYEKL. Here the CDR3 DNA reads TGCGCCAGCAGCCAACTCAGCGAGCAGTTCTTC. It is translated as CASSQLSEQFF.